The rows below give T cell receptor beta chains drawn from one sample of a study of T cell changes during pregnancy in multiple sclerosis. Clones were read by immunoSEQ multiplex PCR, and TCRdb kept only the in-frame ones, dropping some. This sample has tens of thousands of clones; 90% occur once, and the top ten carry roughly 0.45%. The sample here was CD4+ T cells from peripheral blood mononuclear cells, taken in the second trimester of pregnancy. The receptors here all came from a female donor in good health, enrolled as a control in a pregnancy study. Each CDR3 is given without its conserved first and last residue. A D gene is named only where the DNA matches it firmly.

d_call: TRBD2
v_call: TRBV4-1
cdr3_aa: ASSQSGGGSYNEQF

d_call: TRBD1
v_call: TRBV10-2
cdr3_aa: ASRHQGQRNTEAF

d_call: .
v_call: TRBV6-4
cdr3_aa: ASSPTPEGAETQY

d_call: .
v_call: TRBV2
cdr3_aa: ASSPGQSNTEAF

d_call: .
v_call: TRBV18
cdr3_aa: ASSPREGANEKLF

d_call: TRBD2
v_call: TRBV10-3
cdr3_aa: ATRPSGVTVYNEQF

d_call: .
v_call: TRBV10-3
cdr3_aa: AIAEGQTNQPQH

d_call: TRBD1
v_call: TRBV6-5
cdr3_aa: ASSYGTGGGEQY

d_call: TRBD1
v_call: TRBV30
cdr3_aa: AWTGRDRNYGYT

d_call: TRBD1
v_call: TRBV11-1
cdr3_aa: ASSLGTDYGYT

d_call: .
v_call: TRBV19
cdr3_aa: ASSIGQQGGYT

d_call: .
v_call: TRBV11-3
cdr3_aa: ASSLDPFNEQF

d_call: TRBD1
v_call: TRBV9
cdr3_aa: ASSRQGQGSTDTQY

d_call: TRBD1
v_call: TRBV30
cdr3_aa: AWSVGDRDYQPQH

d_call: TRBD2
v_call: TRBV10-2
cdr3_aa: ASSELDSGGTQY

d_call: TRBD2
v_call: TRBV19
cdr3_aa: ASSTRLAESSTDTQY

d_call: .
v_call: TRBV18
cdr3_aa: ASSPPYSNVNTEAF

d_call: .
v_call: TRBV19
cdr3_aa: ASSVSGSNYGYT

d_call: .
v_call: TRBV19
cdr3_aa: ASSYGYGGADTQY

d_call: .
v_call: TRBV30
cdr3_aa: AWSVRGLNYYGYT

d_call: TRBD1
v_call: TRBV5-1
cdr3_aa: ASSSGQGNTEAF

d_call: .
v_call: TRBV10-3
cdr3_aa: AISESAGYGYT

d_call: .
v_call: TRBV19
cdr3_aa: ASSTVRDSSAEQY

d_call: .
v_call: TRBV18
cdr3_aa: ASSPPGVGHETQY

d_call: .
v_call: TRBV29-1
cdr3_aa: SVAVGKGWAVNEQF

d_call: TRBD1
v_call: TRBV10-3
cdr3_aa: AIGQGAGSGNEQF

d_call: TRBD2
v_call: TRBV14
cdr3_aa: ASSHWGRASYEQY

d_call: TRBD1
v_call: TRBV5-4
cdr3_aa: ASSAGGQGARGYT

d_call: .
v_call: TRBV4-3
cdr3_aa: ASSQEGDFYNSPLH

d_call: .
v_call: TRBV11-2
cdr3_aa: ASSPASSYEQY

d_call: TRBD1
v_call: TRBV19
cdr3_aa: ASSIRNSGQGGYGYT

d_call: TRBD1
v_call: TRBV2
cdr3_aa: ASSGDRGFSEAF

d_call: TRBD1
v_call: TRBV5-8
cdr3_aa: ASSKTGGLSPLH

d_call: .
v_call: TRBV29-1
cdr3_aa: SGGGRASYEQY

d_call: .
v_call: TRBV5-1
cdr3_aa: ASSLGGVNYGYT